The clone carrying this TCR beta chain was observed a handful of times. The sample originates from a study of blood T cell repertoires in COVID-19. Study-wide background: Acute and convalescent COVID-19 samples came from the United States, Italy and Spain. The cDNA or gDNA used as material had been derived from T cells, B-cell-depleted T cells, or PBMCs.

Original handling: Reference gene primer amplification yielded estimated nucleated cell counts. The table came from immunoSEQ multiplex PCR; TCRdb's copy has only in-frame clones and leaves some out. That table gives V, J and clone size, and the DNA gave D and trimming. The data show a few hundred thousand clones, around 89% seen once. CDR1 is LGHDT, CDR2 YNNKEL, per germline (reference sequence). Trimming pared 4 bases from V and 9 bases from J, leaving 13 bases between. This CDR3 has 14 amino acids. The sample consisted of peripheral blood. This chain links TRBV3-1 (or the pseudogene TRBV3-2) with TRBJ1-6, with a tentative D call TRBD1 (6 bases). The sequence was collected from a woman in her 30s who had recovered from COVID-19. This CDR3 reads CASSPRTVVSPLHF. The CDR3 region has the DNA TGTGCCAGCAGCCCTCGGACAGTTGTTTCACCCCTCCACTTT.